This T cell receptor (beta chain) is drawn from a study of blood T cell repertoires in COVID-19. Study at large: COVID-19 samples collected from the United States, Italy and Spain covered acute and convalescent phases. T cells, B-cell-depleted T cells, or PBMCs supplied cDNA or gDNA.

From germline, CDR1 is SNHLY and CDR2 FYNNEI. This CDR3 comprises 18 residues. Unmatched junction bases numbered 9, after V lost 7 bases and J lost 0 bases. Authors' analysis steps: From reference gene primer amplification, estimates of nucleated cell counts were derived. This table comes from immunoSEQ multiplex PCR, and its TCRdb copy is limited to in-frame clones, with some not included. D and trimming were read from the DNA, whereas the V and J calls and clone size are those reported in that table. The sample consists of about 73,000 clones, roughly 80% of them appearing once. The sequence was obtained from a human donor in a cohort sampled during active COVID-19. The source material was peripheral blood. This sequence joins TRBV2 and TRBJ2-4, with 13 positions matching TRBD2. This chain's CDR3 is CASKAVGLAGVAKNIQYF. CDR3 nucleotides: TGTGCCAGCAAAGCGGTTGGACTAGCGGGGGTAGCCAAAAACATTCAGTACTTC.